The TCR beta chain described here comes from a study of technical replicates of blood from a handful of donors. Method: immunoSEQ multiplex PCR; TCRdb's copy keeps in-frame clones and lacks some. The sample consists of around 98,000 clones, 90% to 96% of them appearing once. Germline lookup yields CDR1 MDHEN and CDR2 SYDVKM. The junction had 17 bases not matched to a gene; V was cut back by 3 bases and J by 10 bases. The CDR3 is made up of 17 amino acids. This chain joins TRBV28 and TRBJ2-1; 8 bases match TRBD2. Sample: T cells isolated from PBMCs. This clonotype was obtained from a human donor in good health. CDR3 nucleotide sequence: TGTGCCAGCAGTTTTCCCTTAAGCGGGAGTCACTCTTACGAGCAGTTCTTC. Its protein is CASSFPLSGSHSYEQFF.